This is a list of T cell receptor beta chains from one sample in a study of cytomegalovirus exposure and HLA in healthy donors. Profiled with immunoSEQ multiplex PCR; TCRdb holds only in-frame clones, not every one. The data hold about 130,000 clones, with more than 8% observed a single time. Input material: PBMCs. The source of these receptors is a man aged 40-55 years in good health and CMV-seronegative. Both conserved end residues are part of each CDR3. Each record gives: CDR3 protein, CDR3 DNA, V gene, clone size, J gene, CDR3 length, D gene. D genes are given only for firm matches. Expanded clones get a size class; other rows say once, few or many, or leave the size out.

CASSISGLAHETQYF	TGTGCCAGTAGTATATCAGGACTAGCTCACGAGACCCAGTACTTC	TRBV19	few	TRBJ2-5	15	TRBD2
CASSQGTGSQFF	TGCGCCAGCAGCCAGGGGACAGGGTCGCAGTTCTTC	TRBV4-1	few	TRBJ2-1	12	TRBD1
CASRAGTVLSTDTQYF	TGTGCCAGCAGGGCCGGGACAGTCCTGAGCACAGATACGCAGTATTTT	TRBV5-4	few	TRBJ2-3	16	TRBD1
CASRPGLAGRETQYF	TGTGCCAGCAGACCAGGACTAGCGGGAAGAGAGACCCAGTACTTC	TRBV6-4	few	TRBJ2-5	15	TRBD2
CASSNRLAANTGELFF	TGTGCCAGCAGCAACCGCCTAGCGGCGAACACCGGGGAGCTGTTTTTT	TRBV7-8	NA	TRBJ2-2	16	TRBD2
CASSFLAGGLFSGELFF	TGTGCCAGCAGCTTCCTAGCGGGGGGGCTTTTCTCCGGGGAGCTGTTTTTT	TRBV14	NA	TRBJ2-2	17	TRBD2
CASSFGRGRANEQFF	TGTGCCAGCAGTTTCGGGAGGGGGAGAGCCAATGAGCAGTTCTTC	TRBV7-9	NA	TRBJ2-1	15	TRBD2
CASSSRENEQFF	TGTGCCAGCAGTTCGAGGGAAAATGAGCAGTTCTTC	TRBV27	once	TRBJ2-1	12	NA
CASSQERLTGELFF	TGTGCCAGCAGCCAAGAACGCCTTACAGGGGAGCTGTTTTTT	TRBV14	few	TRBJ2-2	14	NA
CASSFYRVEYGYTF	TGTGCCAGCAGTTTTTACAGGGTGGAGTATGGCTACACCTTC	TRBV5-6	few	TRBJ1-2	14	NA